One TCR beta chain is described in this entry. As yet, its antigen is unknown. Germline CDR1 reads SGHVS; CDR2 reads FQNEAQ. The CDR3 covers 17 residues. With V trimmed by 2 bases and J by 6 bases, 10 bases remained unmatched. These data are taken from a study of EBV T-cell therapy then PD-1 blockade in nasopharyngeal carcinoma. Time point described: 266 days after commencement of treatment, after nivolumab therapy. Indicated treatment: AdE1-LMPpoly-expanded autologous EBV-specific T-cell therapy followed by anti-PD-1 nivolumab. Assay used: immunoSEQ multiplex PCR; TCRdb lists only in-frame clones, some missing. The sample carries over 20,000 clones, roughly four fifths recorded once.

The clonotype comes from a man aged 35 to 55 with nasopharyngeal carcinoma. This specimen consisted of CD8+ T cells from blood, obtained at roughly day 290 from a patient whose treatment included autologous EBV-specific T cells and nivolumab. The chain has TRBV7-8 and TRBJ1-6, with 7 bases lining up with TRBD1. The CDR3 DNA is TGTGCCAGCAGCTTAAGTATAAAGGGACAGTTTAATTCACCCCTCCACTTT. It encodes CASSLSIKGQFNSPLHF.